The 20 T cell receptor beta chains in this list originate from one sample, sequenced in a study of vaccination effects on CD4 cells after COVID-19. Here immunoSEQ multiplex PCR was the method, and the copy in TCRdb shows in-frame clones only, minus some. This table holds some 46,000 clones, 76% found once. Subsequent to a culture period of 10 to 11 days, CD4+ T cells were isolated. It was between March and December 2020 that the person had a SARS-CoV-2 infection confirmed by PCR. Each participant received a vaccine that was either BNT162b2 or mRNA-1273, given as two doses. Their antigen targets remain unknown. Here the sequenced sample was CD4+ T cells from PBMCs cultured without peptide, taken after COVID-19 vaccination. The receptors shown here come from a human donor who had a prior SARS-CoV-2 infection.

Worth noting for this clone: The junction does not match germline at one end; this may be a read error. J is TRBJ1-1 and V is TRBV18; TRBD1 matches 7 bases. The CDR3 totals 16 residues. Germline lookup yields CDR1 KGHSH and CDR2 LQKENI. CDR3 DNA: TGTGCCAGCTCACCGCCTGCTTCACAGGGGAACCCTGAAGCTTTCTTT. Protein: CASSPPASQGNPEAFF. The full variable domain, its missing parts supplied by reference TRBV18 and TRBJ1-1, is NAGVMQNPRHLVRRRGQEARLRCSPMKGHSHVYWYRQLPEEGLKFMVYLQKENIIDESGMPKERFSAEFPKEGPSILRIQQVVRGDSAAYFCASSPPASQGNPEAFFGQGTRLTVV.

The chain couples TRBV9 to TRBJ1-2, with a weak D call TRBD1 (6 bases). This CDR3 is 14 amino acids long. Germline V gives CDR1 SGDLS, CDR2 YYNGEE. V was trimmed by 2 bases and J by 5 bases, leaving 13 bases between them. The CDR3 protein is CASSVTTGPYGYTF. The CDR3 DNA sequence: TGTGCCAGCAGCGTGACGACAGGACCTTATGGCTACACCTTC.

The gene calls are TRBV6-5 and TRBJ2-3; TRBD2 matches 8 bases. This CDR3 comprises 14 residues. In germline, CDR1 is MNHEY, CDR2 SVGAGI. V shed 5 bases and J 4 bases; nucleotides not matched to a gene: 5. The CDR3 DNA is TGTGCCAGCAGTCGCGTAGCGGGATCAGATACGCAGTATTTT. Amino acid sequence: CASSRVAGSDTQYF.

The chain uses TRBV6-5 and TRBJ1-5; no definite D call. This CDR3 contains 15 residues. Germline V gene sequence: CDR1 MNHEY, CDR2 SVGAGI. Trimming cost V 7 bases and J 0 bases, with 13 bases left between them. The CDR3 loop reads CASKRQTNSNQPQHF. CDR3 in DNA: TGTGCCAGCAAAAGACAAACTAATAGCAATCAGCCCCAGCATTTT.

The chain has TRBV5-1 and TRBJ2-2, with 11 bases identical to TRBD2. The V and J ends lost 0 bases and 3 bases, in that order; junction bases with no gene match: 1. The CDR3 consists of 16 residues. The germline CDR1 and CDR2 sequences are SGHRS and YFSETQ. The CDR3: CASSLGLAGHTGELFF. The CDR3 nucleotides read TGCGCCAGCAGCTTGGGACTAGCGGGACACACCGGGGAGCTGTTTTTT.

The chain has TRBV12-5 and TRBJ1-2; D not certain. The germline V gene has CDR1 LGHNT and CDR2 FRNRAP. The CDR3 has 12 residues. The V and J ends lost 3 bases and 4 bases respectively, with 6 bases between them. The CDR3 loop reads CASGFYGYGYTF. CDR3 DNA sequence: TGTGCTAGTGGTTTTTATGGCTATGGCTACACCTTC.

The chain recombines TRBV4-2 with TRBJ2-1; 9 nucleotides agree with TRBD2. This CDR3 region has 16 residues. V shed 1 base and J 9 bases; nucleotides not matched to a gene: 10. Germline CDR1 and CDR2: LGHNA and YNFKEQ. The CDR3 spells CASSQVGSSGTGEQFF. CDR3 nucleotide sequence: TGTGCCAGCAGCCAAGTTGGTTCTAGCGGGACTGGTGAGCAGTTCTTC.

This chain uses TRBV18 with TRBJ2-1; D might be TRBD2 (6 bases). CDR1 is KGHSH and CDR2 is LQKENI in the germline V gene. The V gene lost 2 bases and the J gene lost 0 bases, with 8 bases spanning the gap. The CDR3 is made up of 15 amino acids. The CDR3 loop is CASSPMGGSYNEQFF. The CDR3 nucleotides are TGTGCCAGCTCACCAATGGGGGGCTCCTACAATGAGCAGTTCTTC.

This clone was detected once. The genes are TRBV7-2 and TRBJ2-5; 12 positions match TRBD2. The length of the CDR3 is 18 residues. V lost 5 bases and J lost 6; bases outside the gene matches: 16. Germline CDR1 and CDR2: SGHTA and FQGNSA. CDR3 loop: CASSVTLQLAGGSKTQYF. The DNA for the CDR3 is TGTGCCAGCAGCGTAACTCTGCAGCTAGCGGGGGGGTCTAAGACCCAGTACTTC.

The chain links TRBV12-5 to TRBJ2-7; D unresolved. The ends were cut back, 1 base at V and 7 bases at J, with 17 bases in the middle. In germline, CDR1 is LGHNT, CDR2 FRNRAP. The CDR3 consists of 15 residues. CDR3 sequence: CASGLGLRHLGEQYF. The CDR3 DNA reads TGTGCTAGTGGTTTGGGCCTAAGACACTTAGGAGAGCAGTACTTC. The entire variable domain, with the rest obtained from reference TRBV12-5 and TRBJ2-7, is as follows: DARVTQTPRHKVTEMGQEVTMRCQPILGHNTVFWYRQTMMQGLELLAYFRNRAPLDDSGMPKDRFSAEMPDATLATLKIQPSEPRDSAVYFCASGLGLRHLGEQYFGPGTRLTVT.

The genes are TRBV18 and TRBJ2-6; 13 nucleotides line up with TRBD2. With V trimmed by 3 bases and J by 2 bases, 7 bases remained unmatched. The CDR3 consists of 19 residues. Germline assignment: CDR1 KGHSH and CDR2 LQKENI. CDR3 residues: CASSPLRLAGGAGANVLTF. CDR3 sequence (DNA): TGTGCCAGCTCACCGCTTAGACTAGCGGGAGGCGCTGGGGCCAACGTCCTGACTTTC.

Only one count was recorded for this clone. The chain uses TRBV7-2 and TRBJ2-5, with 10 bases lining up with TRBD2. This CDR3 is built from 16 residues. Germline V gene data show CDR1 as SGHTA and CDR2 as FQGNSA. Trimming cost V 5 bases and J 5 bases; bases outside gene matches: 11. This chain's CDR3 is CASSRQLAGNRETQYF. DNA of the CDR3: TGTGCCAGCAGCAGACAACTAGCGGGAAACCGTGAGACCCAGTACTTC.

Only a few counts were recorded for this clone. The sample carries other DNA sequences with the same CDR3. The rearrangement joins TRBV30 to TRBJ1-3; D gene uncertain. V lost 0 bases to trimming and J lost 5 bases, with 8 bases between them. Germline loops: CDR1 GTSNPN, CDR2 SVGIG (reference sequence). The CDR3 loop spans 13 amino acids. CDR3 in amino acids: CAWSVNGRNTIYF. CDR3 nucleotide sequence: TGTGCCTGGAGTGTAAACGGGAGAAACACCATATATTTT.

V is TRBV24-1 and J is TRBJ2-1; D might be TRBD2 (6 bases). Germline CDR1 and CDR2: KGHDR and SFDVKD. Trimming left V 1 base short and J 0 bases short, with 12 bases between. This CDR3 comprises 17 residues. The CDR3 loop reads CATSDFTEGVSYNEQFF. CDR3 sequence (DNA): TGTGCCACCAGTGATTTTACGGAGGGAGTCTCCTACAATGAGCAGTTCTTC.

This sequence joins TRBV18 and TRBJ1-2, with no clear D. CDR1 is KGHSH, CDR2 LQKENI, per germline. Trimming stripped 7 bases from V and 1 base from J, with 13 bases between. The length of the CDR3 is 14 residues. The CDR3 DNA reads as TGTGCCAGCTTGCCGGGCTCTCTTAACTATGGCTACACCTTC. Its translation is CASLPGSLNYGYTF.

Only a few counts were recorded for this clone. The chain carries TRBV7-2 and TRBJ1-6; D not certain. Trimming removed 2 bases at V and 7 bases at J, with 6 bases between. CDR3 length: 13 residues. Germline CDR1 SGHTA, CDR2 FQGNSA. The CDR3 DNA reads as TGTGCCAGCAGCTTATATGAAAATTCACCCCTCCACTTT. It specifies CASSLYENSPLHF.

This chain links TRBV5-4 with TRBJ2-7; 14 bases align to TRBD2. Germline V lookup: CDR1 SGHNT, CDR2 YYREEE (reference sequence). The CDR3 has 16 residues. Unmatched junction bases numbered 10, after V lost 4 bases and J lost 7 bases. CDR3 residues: CASSLRLAGGPGEQYF. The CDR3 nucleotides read TGTGCCAGCAGCCTAAGACTAGCGGGAGGGCCGGGGGAGCAGTACTTC.

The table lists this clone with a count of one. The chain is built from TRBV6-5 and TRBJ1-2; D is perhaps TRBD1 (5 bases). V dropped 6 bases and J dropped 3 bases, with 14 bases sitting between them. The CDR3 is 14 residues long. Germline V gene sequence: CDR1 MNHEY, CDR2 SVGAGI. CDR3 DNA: TGTGCCAGCAGAGGGGCAGGAAATCACTATGGCTACACCTTC. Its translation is CASRGAGNHYGYTF.

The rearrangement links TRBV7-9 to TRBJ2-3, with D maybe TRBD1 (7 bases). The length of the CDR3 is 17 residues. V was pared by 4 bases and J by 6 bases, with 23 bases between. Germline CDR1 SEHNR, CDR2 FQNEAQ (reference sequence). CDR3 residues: CASSSKGAGGQYDTQYF. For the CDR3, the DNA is TGTGCCAGCAGCTCCAAGGGGGCAGGGGGGCAGTATGATACGCAGTATTTT.

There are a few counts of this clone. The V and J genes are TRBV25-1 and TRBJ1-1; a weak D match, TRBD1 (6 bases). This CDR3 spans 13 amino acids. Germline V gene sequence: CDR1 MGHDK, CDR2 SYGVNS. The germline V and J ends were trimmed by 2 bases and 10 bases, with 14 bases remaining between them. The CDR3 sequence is CASSENGGFGAFF. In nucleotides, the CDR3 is TGTGCCAGCAGTGAAAATGGGGGCTTCGGAGCTTTCTTT.